This T cell receptor (beta chain) originates from a study of CD8+ T cells in alopecia areata. Trimming cost V 1 base and J 1 base, with 11 bases left between them. The germline gives CDR1 SEHNR, CDR2 FQNEAQ (reference sequence). CDR3 length: 16 residues. RNA extraction and reverse transcription yielded cDNA as sequencing template. This table comes from immunoSEQ multiplex PCR, and its TCRdb copy is limited to in-frame clones, with some not included. Of about 150,000 clones in the sample, roughly three fifths were seen once. This clonotype originated in a human donor with alopecia areata. This specimen consisted of CD4+ T cells sorted from blood, obtained at week 0. The chain carries TRBV7-9 and TRBJ1-5, with D tentatively TRBD1 (6 bases). CDR3 coding DNA: TGTGCCAGCAGCTTAGGGGGGACAAGAAGCAATCAGCCCCAGCATTTT. Its protein is CASSLGGTRSNQPQHF.